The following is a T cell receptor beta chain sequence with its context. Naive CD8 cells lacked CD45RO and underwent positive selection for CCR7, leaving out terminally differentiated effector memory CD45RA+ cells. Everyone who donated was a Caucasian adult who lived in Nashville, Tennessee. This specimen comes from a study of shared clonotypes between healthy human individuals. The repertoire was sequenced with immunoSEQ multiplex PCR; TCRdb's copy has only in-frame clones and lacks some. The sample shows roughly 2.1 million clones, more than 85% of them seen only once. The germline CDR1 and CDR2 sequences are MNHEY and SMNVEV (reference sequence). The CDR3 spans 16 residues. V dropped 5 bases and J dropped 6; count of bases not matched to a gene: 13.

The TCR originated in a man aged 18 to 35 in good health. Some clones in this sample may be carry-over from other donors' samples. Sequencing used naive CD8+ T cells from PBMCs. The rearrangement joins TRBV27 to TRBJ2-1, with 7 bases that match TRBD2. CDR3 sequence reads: CASSPLGGGRANEQFF. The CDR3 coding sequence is TGTGCCAGCAGTCCCCTAGGTGGCGGGAGAGCCAATGAGCAGTTCTTC.